A selection of T cell receptor beta chains follows, all from one sample in a study of blood T cell repertoires in COVID-19. Sequenced by immunoSEQ multiplex PCR; TCRdb stores in-frame clones only, minus some. Of 200,000 to 300,000 clones detected, approximately 86% appear once; the ten largest clones hold over 3%. Material for sequencing was peripheral blood. These receptors came from a woman aged 25 to 39 who had recovered from COVID-19. The CDR3 runs from the conserved cysteine through the conserved F or W. The order of the fields is clone size, V gene, D gene, J gene, CDR3 protein, CDR3 DNA. The D gene is left open where the match is weak. For some rows the clone size is stated as once, few or many, or as a class when expanded; others skip it.

abundance: few
v_gene: TRBV4-3
d_gene: TRBD1
j_gene: TRBJ2-4
CDR3aa: CASSPGQGWSKNIQYF
CDR3nt: TGCGCCAGCAGCCCCGGACAGGGGTGGTCCAAAAACATTCAGTACTTC

abundance: NA
v_gene: TRBV27
d_gene: NA
j_gene: TRBJ2-3
CDR3aa: CASSSRLTAGQHFFTDTQYF
CDR3nt: TGTGCCAGCAGTTCGAGGCTGACTGCGGGACAGCATTTTTTCACAGATACGCAGTATTTT

abundance: NA
v_gene: TRBV11-2
d_gene: NA
j_gene: TRBJ2-5
CDR3aa: CASSVGRAGNQETQYF
CDR3nt: TGTGCCAGCAGCGTGGGCCGGGCGGGAAACCAAGAGACCCAGTACTTC

abundance: once
v_gene: TRBV3-1/TRBV3-2
d_gene: NA
j_gene: TRBJ1-1
CDR3aa: CASSRRDTNTEAFF
CDR3nt: TGTGCCAGCAGCCGACGGGACACGAACACTGAAGCTTTCTTT

abundance: few
v_gene: TRBV1
d_gene: NA
j_gene: TRBJ2-5
CDR3aa: CTSSRARFGETQYF
CDR3nt: TGCACCAGCAGCCGCGCGAGGTTTGGGGAGACCCAGTACTTC

abundance: NA
v_gene: TRBV4-1
d_gene: NA
j_gene: TRBJ2-5
CDR3aa: CASSQVLPRGAETQYF
CDR3nt: TGCGCCAGCAGCCAAGTGCTCCCCCGGGGTGCGGAGACCCAGTACTTC

abundance: NA
v_gene: TRBV7-2
d_gene: NA
j_gene: TRBJ2-3
CDR3aa: CASAPGPDTQYF
CDR3nt: TGTGCCTCAGCTCCAGGCCCAGATACGCAGTATTTT

abundance: once
v_gene: TRBV7-2
d_gene: TRBD1
j_gene: TRBJ2-7
CDR3aa: CASGLDRWSYEQYF
CDR3nt: TGTGCCAGCGGGTTGGACAGGTGGAGTTACGAGCAGTACTTC

abundance: NA
v_gene: TRBV7-6
d_gene: TRBD1
j_gene: TRBJ1-1
CDR3aa: CASSLDSRDSGPDNTEAFF
CDR3nt: TGTGCCAGCAGCTTGGACAGCCGGGACAGCGGTCCCGATAACACTGAAGCTTTCTTT

abundance: NA
v_gene: TRBV20-1
d_gene: NA
j_gene: TRBJ2-7
CDR3aa: CSASSGNYEQYF
CDR3nt: TGCAGTGCTAGTTCGGGGAATTACGAGCAGTACTTC

abundance: NA
v_gene: TRBV5-5
d_gene: NA
j_gene: TRBJ1-5
CDR3aa: CASSLVSSNQPQHF
CDR3nt: TGTGCCAGCAGCTTGGTCAGTAGCAATCAGCCCCAGCATTTT

abundance: once
v_gene: TRBV5-1
d_gene: TRBD1
j_gene: TRBJ1-3
CDR3aa: CASSPQTGAGNTIYF
CDR3nt: TGCGCCAGCAGCCCTCAAACAGGGGCTGGAAACACCATATATTTT

abundance: NA
v_gene: TRBV7-6
d_gene: NA
j_gene: TRBJ2-5
CDR3aa: CASSRDRVQETQYF
CDR3nt: TGTGCCAGCAGCCGCGACAGAGTGCAAGAGACCCAGTACTTC

abundance: NA
v_gene: TRBV4-1
d_gene: NA
j_gene: TRBJ1-4
CDR3aa: CASSQSHNEKLFF
CDR3nt: TGCGCCAGCAGCCAGAGCCATAATGAAAAACTGTTTTTT

abundance: NA
v_gene: TRBV10-3
d_gene: NA
j_gene: TRBJ2-7
CDR3aa: CAISGGTPRQQYF
CDR3nt: TGTGCCATCAGTGGGGGGACACCCAGGCAGCAGTACTTC

abundance: NA
v_gene: TRBV6-6
d_gene: TRBD1
j_gene: TRBJ1-1
CDR3aa: CASSLDRGNTEAFF
CDR3nt: TGTGCCAGCAGCCTGGACAGGGGGAACACTGAAGCTTTCTTT

abundance: NA
v_gene: TRBV6-5
d_gene: NA
j_gene: TRBJ2-3
CDR3aa: CASSYLGASTDTQYF
CDR3nt: TGTGCCAGCAGTTACTTGGGGGCTAGCACAGATACGCAGTATTTT

abundance: once
v_gene: TRBV16
d_gene: TRBD2
j_gene: TRBJ2-4
CDR3aa: CASSQEGTILGKNIQYF
CDR3nt: TGTGCCAGCAGCCAAGAGGGGACTATCCTTGGCAAAAACATTCAGTACTTC

abundance: NA
v_gene: TRBV5-6
d_gene: NA
j_gene: TRBJ2-3
CDR3aa: CASSLEGDSTDTQYF
CDR3nt: TGTGCCAGCAGCTTGGAGGGGGATAGCACAGATACGCAGTATTTT

abundance: NA
v_gene: TRBV11-1
d_gene: TRBD2
j_gene: TRBJ2-1
CDR3aa: CASSPRLAGGLNEQFF
CDR3nt: TGTGCCAGCAGCCCACGACTAGCGGGGGGCTTAAATGAGCAGTTCTTC

abundance: NA
v_gene: TRBV19
d_gene: NA
j_gene: TRBJ1-5
CDR3aa: CASSIYGQAGVGQPQHF
CDR3nt: TGTGCCAGTAGTATCTATGGTCAGGCGGGCGTGGGTCAGCCCCAGCATTTT

abundance: NA
v_gene: TRBV6-5
d_gene: NA
j_gene: TRBJ1-5
CDR3aa: CASYGTSSNQPQHF
CDR3nt: TGTGCCAGCTATGGGACATCTAGCAATCAGCCCCAGCATTTT